A selection of T cell receptor beta chains follows, all from one sample in a study of blood T cell repertoires in COVID-19. Method: immunoSEQ multiplex PCR; TCRdb's copy keeps in-frame clones and lacks some. The sample holds over 120,000 clones, over 75% seen once. The sample was peripheral blood. The receptors were sampled from a human donor in a cohort sampled during active COVID-19. Each CDR3 is given with its conserved first and last residue. A D gene is named only where the DNA matches it firmly. Size values are once, few and many counts, or a class for expanded clones, and some rows have none.

d_call: TRBD2; v_call: TRBV7-3; j_call: TRBJ2-1; clone_size: .; cdr3_aa: CASSLGTSGRNEQFF; cdr3_nt: TGTGCCAGCAGCTTAGGGACTAGCGGGAGGAATGAGCAGTTCTTC
d_call: .; v_call: TRBV5-6; j_call: TRBJ2-3; clone_size: .; cdr3_aa: CASSPGWGELTDTQYF; cdr3_nt: TGTGCCAGCAGCCCCGGGTGGGGGGAGCTCACAGATACGCAGTATTTT
d_call: .; v_call: TRBV4-3; j_call: TRBJ1-2; clone_size: .; cdr3_aa: CASSQDWTALYGYTF; cdr3_nt: TGCGCCAGCAGCCAAGATTGGACTGCCCTCTATGGCTACACCTTC
d_call: .; v_call: TRBV7-9; j_call: TRBJ2-5; clone_size: .; cdr3_aa: CASSLGSGRQETQYF; cdr3_nt: TGTGCCAGCAGCTTAGGATCAGGGAGGCAAGAGACCCAGTACTTC
d_call: .; v_call: TRBV9; j_call: TRBJ2-7; clone_size: many; cdr3_aa: CASSLRDTDSYEQYF; cdr3_nt: TGTGCCAGCAGCCTCCGGGACACCGACTCCTACGAGCAGTACTTC
d_call: TRBD1; v_call: TRBV5-1; j_call: TRBJ2-3; clone_size: once; cdr3_aa: CASSLQGFVADTQYF; cdr3_nt: TGCGCCAGCAGCTTACAGGGGTTTGTCGCAGATACGCAGTATTTT
d_call: TRBD1; v_call: TRBV4-1; j_call: TRBJ1-3; clone_size: .; cdr3_aa: CASSQETGGRNTIYF; cdr3_nt: TGCGCCAGCAGCCAAGAGACAGGGGGTAGAAACACCATATATTTT
d_call: .; v_call: TRBV27; j_call: TRBJ2-6; clone_size: .; cdr3_aa: CASCRSWAGANVLTF; cdr3_nt: TGTGCCAGCTGCCGGTCTTGGGCGGGGGCCAACGTCCTGACTTTC
d_call: .; v_call: TRBV7-2; j_call: TRBJ1-2; clone_size: .; cdr3_aa: CASTLPGQINYGYTF; cdr3_nt: TGTGCCAGCACCCTACCCGGACAGATTAACTATGGCTACACCTTC
d_call: .; v_call: TRBV19; j_call: TRBJ1-1; clone_size: .; cdr3_aa: CASSIRPRAGRPNTEAFF; cdr3_nt: TGTGCCAGTAGTATACGGCCCCGGGCAGGGCGACCCAACACTGAAGCTTTCTTT
d_call: .; v_call: TRBV4-2; j_call: TRBJ1-1; clone_size: .; cdr3_aa: CASSQGQTNTEAFF; cdr3_nt: TGTGCCAGCAGCCAAGGACAGACGAACACTGAAGCTTTCTTT
d_call: .; v_call: TRBV28; j_call: TRBJ1-1; clone_size: .; cdr3_aa: CASRYHGVTNTEAFF; cdr3_nt: TGTGCCAGCCGTTATCACGGGGTGACGAACACTGAAGCTTTCTTT
d_call: TRBD1; v_call: TRBV7-2; j_call: TRBJ1-2; clone_size: .; cdr3_aa: CASSLDRGPGYTF; cdr3_nt: TGTGCCAGCAGCTTAGATAGGGGGCCTGGCTACACCTTC
d_call: TRBD1; v_call: TRBV7-2; j_call: TRBJ2-1; clone_size: .; cdr3_aa: CASSATGGGFEQFF; cdr3_nt: TGTGCCAGCAGCGCCACAGGGGGCGGCTTTGAGCAGTTCTTC
d_call: .; v_call: TRBV10-3; j_call: TRBJ2-7; clone_size: few; cdr3_aa: CTRAGTDYYEQYF; cdr3_nt: TGCACAAGGGCGGGGACAGACTACTACGAGCAGTACTTC
d_call: .; v_call: TRBV5-1; j_call: TRBJ2-1; clone_size: .; cdr3_aa: CASSLGGPPPYNEQFF; cdr3_nt: TGCGCCAGCAGCTTGGGAGGGCCCCCCCCATACAATGAGCAGTTCTTC
d_call: TRBD2; v_call: TRBV5-6; j_call: TRBJ2-2; clone_size: .; cdr3_aa: CASSTSGNVAGELFF; cdr3_nt: TGTGCCAGCAGCACTAGCGGGAATGTAGCCGGGGAGCTGTTTTTT
d_call: TRBD2; v_call: TRBV7-2; j_call: TRBJ2-1; clone_size: .; cdr3_aa: CASSSRTSGGAGEQFF; cdr3_nt: TGTGCCAGCAGCTCACGGACTAGCGGGGGGGCAGGTGAGCAGTTCTTC
d_call: .; v_call: TRBV11-3; j_call: TRBJ1-3; clone_size: .; cdr3_aa: CASSRDSGNTIYF; cdr3_nt: TGTGCCAGCAGCCGGGACTCTGGAAACACCATATATTTT
d_call: .; v_call: TRBV7-9; j_call: TRBJ1-1; clone_size: .; cdr3_aa: CASSLVQTRLFMNTEAFF; cdr3_nt: TGTGCCAGCAGCTTAGTCCAAACCCGACTGTTCATGAACACTGAAGCTTTCTTT
d_call: TRBD1; v_call: TRBV7-2; j_call: TRBJ1-1; clone_size: .; cdr3_aa: CASSLYRGSTEAFF; cdr3_nt: TGTGCCAGCAGCTTATACAGGGGGAGCACTGAAGCTTTCTTT
d_call: .; v_call: TRBV20-1; j_call: TRBJ1-2; clone_size: .; cdr3_aa: CSAGLGYTF; cdr3_nt: TGCAGTGCTGGACTCGGCTACACCTTC
d_call: .; v_call: TRBV9; j_call: TRBJ2-1; clone_size: .; cdr3_aa: CASSTYGSSYNEQFF; cdr3_nt: TGTGCCAGCAGCACATACGGGAGCTCCTACAATGAGCAGTTCTTC
d_call: TRBD1; v_call: TRBV5-4; j_call: TRBJ1-2; clone_size: .; cdr3_aa: CASSPAPDRVYGYTF; cdr3_nt: TGTGCCAGCAGCCCCGCCCCCGACAGGGTCTATGGCTACACCTTC
d_call: .; v_call: TRBV12-3/TRBV12-4; j_call: TRBJ1-6; clone_size: .; cdr3_aa: CASRARWDSPLHF; cdr3_nt: TGTGCCAGCCGTGCTAGATGGGATTCACCCCTCCACTTT
d_call: .; v_call: TRBV5-1; j_call: TRBJ2-3; clone_size: .; cdr3_aa: CASSLGLSAPDTQYF; cdr3_nt: TGCGCCAGCAGCTTGGGACTCTCCGCCCCAGATACGCAGTATTTT
d_call: TRBD1; v_call: TRBV7-2; j_call: TRBJ1-2; clone_size: .; cdr3_aa: CASSIRQGKSYTF; cdr3_nt: TGTGCCAGCAGCATACGACAGGGAAAAAGCTACACCTTC
d_call: TRBD1; v_call: TRBV7-2; j_call: TRBJ1-6; clone_size: .; cdr3_aa: CASSPQTGMFASPLHF; cdr3_nt: TGTGCCAGCAGCCCTCAGACAGGGATGTTCGCTTCACCCCTCCACTTT
d_call: .; v_call: TRBV5-5; j_call: TRBJ1-1; clone_size: .; cdr3_aa: CASRFQGSTEAFF; cdr3_nt: TGTGCCAGCAGATTCCAGGGGAGCACTGAAGCTTTCTTT
d_call: .; v_call: TRBV19; j_call: TRBJ2-3; clone_size: .; cdr3_aa: CASSPRRGTTDTQYF; cdr3_nt: TGTGCCAGTAGTCCTCGGCGGGGTACCACAGATACGCAGTATTTT
d_call: TRBD2; v_call: TRBV11-3; j_call: TRBJ2-3; clone_size: once; cdr3_aa: CASSLGLAGGDTQYF; cdr3_nt: TGTGCCAGCAGCTTAGGGCTAGCGGGGGGGGATACGCAGTATTTT
d_call: TRBD1; v_call: TRBV5-1; j_call: TRBJ1-2; clone_size: few; cdr3_aa: CASSLGDRGPNYGYTF; cdr3_nt: TGCGCCAGCAGCTTGGGGGACAGGGGTCCTAACTATGGCTACACCTTC
d_call: TRBD2; v_call: TRBV5-1; j_call: TRBJ2-1; clone_size: .; cdr3_aa: CASSLTSGNNEQFF; cdr3_nt: TGCGCCAGCAGCTTGACTAGCGGGAACAATGAGCAGTTCTTC
d_call: TRBD2; v_call: TRBV6-5; j_call: TRBJ2-5; clone_size: .; cdr3_aa: CASILSGQLKETQYF; cdr3_nt: TGTGCCAGCATTCTTAGCGGGCAACTTAAAGAGACCCAGTACTTC
d_call: .; v_call: TRBV6-2/TRBV6-3; j_call: TRBJ2-5; clone_size: few; cdr3_aa: CASSGPRDSVETQYF; cdr3_nt: TGTGCCAGCAGTGGCCCCCGGGACTCTGTGGAGACCCAGTACTTC
d_call: .; v_call: TRBV4-3; j_call: TRBJ2-3; clone_size: .; cdr3_aa: CASSQDELGLYTQYF; cdr3_nt: TGCGCCAGCAGCCAAGATGAGCTGGGACTTTATACGCAGTATTTT
d_call: TRBD1; v_call: TRBV19; j_call: TRBJ1-5; clone_size: .; cdr3_aa: CASRSSWDRGGSSNQPQHF; cdr3_nt: TGTGCCAGTAGGTCCTCCTGGGACAGGGGCGGGAGTAGCAATCAGCCCCAGCATTTT
d_call: .; v_call: TRBV29-1; j_call: TRBJ2-2; clone_size: .; cdr3_aa: CSVLPQTGELFF; cdr3_nt: TGCAGCGTTCTGCCACAGACCGGGGAGCTGTTTTTT
d_call: TRBD2; v_call: TRBV18; j_call: TRBJ2-1; clone_size: once; cdr3_aa: CASSPPGAGGSSYNEQFF; cdr3_nt: TGTGCCAGCTCACCACCGGGCGCCGGCGGGAGCTCCTACAATGAGCAGTTCTTC
d_call: .; v_call: TRBV6-4; j_call: TRBJ1-2; clone_size: .; cdr3_aa: CASSDSILSGSRYGYTF; cdr3_nt: TGTGCCAGCAGTGACTCGATCCTGTCCGGGAGTCGCTATGGCTACACCTTC
d_call: .; v_call: TRBV5-8; j_call: TRBJ2-4; clone_size: .; cdr3_aa: CAGTLRAKNIQYF; cdr3_nt: TGTGCCGGAACCCTGAGGGCCAAAAACATTCAGTACTTC
d_call: .; v_call: TRBV5-4; j_call: TRBJ1-1; clone_size: .; cdr3_aa: CASSSGGWNTEAFF; cdr3_nt: TGTGCCAGCAGCTCTGGGGGGTGGAACACTGAAGCTTTCTTT
d_call: TRBD2; v_call: TRBV2; j_call: TRBJ2-5; clone_size: .; cdr3_aa: CASSPRTSGQETQYF; cdr3_nt: TGTGCCAGCTCCCCCCGGACTAGCGGCCAAGAGACCCAGTACTTC
d_call: .; v_call: TRBV4-3; j_call: TRBJ1-1; clone_size: .; cdr3_aa: CASSQERELNTEAFF; cdr3_nt: TGCGCCAGCAGCCAAGAACGGGAACTGAACACTGAAGCTTTCTTT
d_call: TRBD1; v_call: TRBV6-5; j_call: TRBJ1-1; clone_size: few; cdr3_aa: CASSFYGTGNTEAFF; cdr3_nt: TGTGCCAGCAGTTTCTACGGGACAGGGAACACTGAAGCTTTCTTT
d_call: TRBD2; v_call: TRBV19; j_call: TRBJ2-1; clone_size: .; cdr3_aa: CASSKGLAGFNNEQFF; cdr3_nt: TGTGCCAGTAGTAAGGGACTAGCGGGATTCAACAATGAGCAGTTCTTC
d_call: TRBD2; v_call: TRBV7-8; j_call: TRBJ2-1; clone_size: once; cdr3_aa: CASSRGLAGGNEQFF; cdr3_nt: TGTGCCAGCAGCAGGGGACTAGCGGGTGGAAATGAGCAGTTCTTC
d_call: .; v_call: TRBV7-8; j_call: TRBJ2-1; clone_size: .; cdr3_aa: CASSFDSDEQFF; cdr3_nt: TGTGCCAGCAGCTTTGACTCGGATGAGCAGTTCTTC
d_call: .; v_call: TRBV7-2; j_call: TRBJ2-1; clone_size: .; cdr3_aa: CASSQGGALTYNEQFF; cdr3_nt: TGTGCCAGCAGTCAGGGGGGAGCCCTTACCTACAATGAGCAGTTCTTC
d_call: TRBD1; v_call: TRBV2; j_call: TRBJ2-6; clone_size: .; cdr3_aa: CASSAVRGQYSGANVLTF; cdr3_nt: TGTGCCAGCAGTGCCGTCAGGGGGCAATACTCTGGGGCCAACGTCCTGACTTTC
d_call: .; v_call: TRBV6-5; j_call: TRBJ1-1; clone_size: .; cdr3_aa: CASRIGGFGTEAFF; cdr3_nt: TGTGCCAGCAGAATTGGAGGGTTTGGGACTGAAGCTTTCTTT
d_call: .; v_call: TRBV11-3; j_call: TRBJ1-2; clone_size: .; cdr3_aa: CASTRGGNYGYTF; cdr3_nt: TGTGCCAGCACAAGGGGGGGCAACTATGGCTACACCTTC
d_call: TRBD1; v_call: TRBV27; j_call: TRBJ1-2; clone_size: .; cdr3_aa: CAIKKTGDANYGYTF; cdr3_nt: TGTGCCATCAAGAAAACAGGGGATGCTAACTATGGCTACACCTTC